This entry is about one TCR beta chain. This receptor's antigen is unknown. There are no base qualities to consult, and no much larger clone falls within one base. The immunoSEQ Assay, a bias-controlled multiplex PCR, was used to amplify TCRbeta CDR3 regions from genomic DNA. Turning to the authors' computational methods: The number of nucleated cells in each sample was estimated by amplification of reference gene primers within the assay. To quantify the absolute abundance of each unique TCRbeta CDR3 rearrangement, sequence reads were collapsed and filtered. For each sample, productive Simpson clonality was calculated as the square root of Simpson's diversity index across productive rearrangements. Not all clones reach the TCRdb copy of this immuneACCESS table, which keeps in-frame sequences only. Checked studies attribute under half of the gap to unresolved V genes and leave the rest unexplained. That table gives V, J and clone size, and the DNA gave D and trimming. The sample has around 27,000 clones on record, 65% to 90% of them singletons. The ten largest clones represent roughly 25% of the sample.

Each collaborating institution followed its own protocols to collect whole blood in K2EDTA tubes. For TCRbeta analysis, collaborator samples were shipped as frozen whole blood, as isolated PBMCs, or as DNA extracted from either sample type. These data come from a study of blood T cell repertoires in COVID-19 (dated by TCRdb to the early 2020s). Study-wide context: Samples from collaborators originated in the United States, Italy and Spain and spanned both the acute and convalescent phases of COVID-19. Samples came from the ongoing ImmuneRACE study (first 160 participants) plus 1,254 subjects from 6 global collaborators. The repertoires were released in a freely available public database intended as a resource for research on the immune response to SARS-CoV-2. The prospective study material was composed of cDNA or gDNA derived from T cells, B-cell-depleted T cells, or PBMCs. Nearly every sample came with metadata listing a de-identified subject ID, COVID-19 status, age in years and sex. Where available, HLA class I and class II types were taken from metadata supplied by the sample provider and were not determined by assay-based typing. The dataset comprised deeply sampled blood TCRbeta repertoires from subjects exposed to, actively infected with, or recovered from COVID-19. Overall study outcomes, separate from this receptor: Clinical and demographic metadata were provided uncurated, with the amount varying by source and participant.

The germline V gene (reference sequence) gives CDR1 as MNHNY and CDR2 as SVGAGI. Deletion took 5 bases off V and 5 bases off J, with a span of 6 bases between the germline ends. The CDR3 starts with the cysteine, ends with the phenylalanine, and has 11 residues. The kept DNA is CDR3 alone, 33 bases in frame from the first base. This sequence was found in an older man with active COVID-19. The chain is assembled from TRBV6-6 and TRBJ1-2, with an unclear D gene assignment. The sequenced material came from peripheral blood. The CDR3 protein: CASSPQYGYTF. The DNA reads TGTGCCAGCAGTCCCCAATATGGCTACACCTTC.